One T cell receptor (beta chain) is described in this entry. No antigen is known for it. Time point here: persistent/refractory GD, antithyroid drugs over 5 years with positive TRAb. Researchers made the TCR library from RNA that was extracted from PBMCs. Arm-PCR of CDR3 regions with iRepertoire HTBI primers generated TCR beta libraries. Each CDR3 protein gets one entry after TCRdb re-called the multiplex PCR reads with MiXCR. This table has a few hundred thousand distinct CDR3 sequences, approximately 21% appearing once. These data are taken from a study of regulatory T cells in long-lasting Graves disease. Overall study findings and caveats: Study of thyroid tissue was not done, with only peripheral blood studied.

This CDR3 is built from 19 residues. Germline CDR1 is ENHRY and CDR2 is SYGVKD. V lost 1 base to trimming and J lost 5 bases; unmatched junction nucleotides: 14. The TCR originated in a female donor with Graves disease. V is TRBV10-3 and J is TRBJ2-5; TRBD2 agrees at 12 bases. The specimen was peripheral blood mononuclear cells (PBMCs), collected when the disease was refractory, from a patient treated with antithyroid drugs. The CDR3 nucleotides read TGTGCCATCAGTGAGTGGCTAGCGGGAGGGCCGCGGCTCCCCGAGACCCAGTACTTC. Encoded protein: CAISEWLAGGPRLPETQYF.